This T cell receptor (beta chain) was profiled in a study of blood T cell repertoires in COVID-19. At the level of the study: Spain, Italy and the United States supplied samples that represented acute and convalescent COVID-19.

In the study's own analysis: By means of reference gene primer amplification, nucleated cell counts were estimated. TCRdb keeps only in-frame clones here, not all; method: immunoSEQ multiplex PCR. V and J calls and clone size are those listed in that table; D and trimming were worked out from the DNA. Of over 15,000 clones in the sample, just over 85% were seen once. This CDR3 region has 13 residues. V was pared by 2 bases and J by 6 bases, with 5 bases between. In germline, CDR1 is MNHEY, CDR2 SVGEGT. This sequence joins TRBV6-2 or TRBV6-3 and TRBJ1-6, with a tentative D call TRBD1 (5 bases). The sequenced sample was peripheral blood. The clonotype originates from a human donor with active COVID-19. The donor label of this sample is uncertain. CDR3 sequence (DNA): TGTGCCAGCAGTTACGGGGCTAATTCACCCCTCCACTTT. Translating it yields CASSYGANSPLHF.